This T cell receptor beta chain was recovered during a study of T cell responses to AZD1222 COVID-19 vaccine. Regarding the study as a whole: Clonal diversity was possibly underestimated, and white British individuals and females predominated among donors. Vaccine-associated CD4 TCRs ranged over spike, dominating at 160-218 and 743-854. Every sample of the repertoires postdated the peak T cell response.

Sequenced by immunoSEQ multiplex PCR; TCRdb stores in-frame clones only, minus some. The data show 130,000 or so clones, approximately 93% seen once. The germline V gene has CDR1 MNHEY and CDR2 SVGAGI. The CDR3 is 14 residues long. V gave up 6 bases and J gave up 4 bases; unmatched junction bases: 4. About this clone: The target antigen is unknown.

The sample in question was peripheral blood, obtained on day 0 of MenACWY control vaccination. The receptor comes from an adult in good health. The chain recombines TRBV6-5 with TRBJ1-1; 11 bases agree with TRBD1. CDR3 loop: CASRRTGGLTEAFF. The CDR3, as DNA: TGTGCCAGCAGAAGGACAGGGGGCCTCACTGAAGCTTTCTTT.